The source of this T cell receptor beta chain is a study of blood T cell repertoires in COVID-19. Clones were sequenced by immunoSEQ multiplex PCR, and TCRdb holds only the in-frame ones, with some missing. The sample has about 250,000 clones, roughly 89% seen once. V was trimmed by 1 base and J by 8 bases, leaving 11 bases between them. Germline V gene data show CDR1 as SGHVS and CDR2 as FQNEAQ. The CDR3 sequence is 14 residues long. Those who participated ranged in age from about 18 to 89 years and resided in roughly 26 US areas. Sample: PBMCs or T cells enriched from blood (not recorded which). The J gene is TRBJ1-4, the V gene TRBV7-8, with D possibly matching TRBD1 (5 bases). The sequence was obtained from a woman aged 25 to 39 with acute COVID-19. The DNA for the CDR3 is TGTGCCAGCAGCTTAGACAGGTGGGCCGAAAAACTGTTTTTT. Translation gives CASSLDRWAEKLFF.